Listed below are T cell receptor beta chains from one sample, sequenced in a study of blood T cell repertoires in COVID-19. The assay was immunoSEQ multiplex PCR, and TCRdb's table has in-frame clones only and misses some. This table has about 250,000 clones, approximately 89% appearing once. The specimen sequenced was peripheral blood. The origin of the receptors is a woman aged 40 to 49 who had recovered from COVID-19. Each CDR3 is given with its conserved first and last residue. D genes are given only for firm matches.

d_call v_call cdr3_aa
NA TRBV2 CASSARVPYEQYF
NA TRBV19 CASLPSANSGNTIYF
TRBD2 TRBV30 CAYISGRVETGELFF
NA TRBV7-9 CASSLVWGVPGELFF
NA TRBV6-5 CASSFGGSTDTQYF
NA TRBV10-1 CASSDGRGSPAGELFF
TRBD1 TRBV6-5 CASSYEGAIGELFF
NA TRBV7-2 CASSLGAHQETQYF
NA TRBV24-1 CATSVAGHPETQYF
TRBD1 TRBV5-5 CASPKAGTGDGYTF
TRBD2 TRBV7-6 CASSLEAPRPSGGGTGELFF
NA TRBV2 CASSEEASTDTQYF
NA TRBV7-8 CASSWDARERGYKTRPTDTQYF
NA TRBV28 CASRSVVVSDSPTMNTEAFF
NA TRBV3-1/TRBV3-2 CASSQRGSYGYTF
TRBD2 TRBV11-2 CASSLGTSNEQFF
NA TRBV19 CASSINGGDLNTEAFF
NA TRBV10-1 CASSESGGLPEAFF
TRBD2 TRBV3-1/TRBV3-2 CASSHLTLAGSSYNEQFF
TRBD2 TRBV27 CASRPGLAGEETQYF
NA TRBV7-2 CASSLQWSLETQYF
TRBD1 TRBV9 CASSVGQGAGYTF